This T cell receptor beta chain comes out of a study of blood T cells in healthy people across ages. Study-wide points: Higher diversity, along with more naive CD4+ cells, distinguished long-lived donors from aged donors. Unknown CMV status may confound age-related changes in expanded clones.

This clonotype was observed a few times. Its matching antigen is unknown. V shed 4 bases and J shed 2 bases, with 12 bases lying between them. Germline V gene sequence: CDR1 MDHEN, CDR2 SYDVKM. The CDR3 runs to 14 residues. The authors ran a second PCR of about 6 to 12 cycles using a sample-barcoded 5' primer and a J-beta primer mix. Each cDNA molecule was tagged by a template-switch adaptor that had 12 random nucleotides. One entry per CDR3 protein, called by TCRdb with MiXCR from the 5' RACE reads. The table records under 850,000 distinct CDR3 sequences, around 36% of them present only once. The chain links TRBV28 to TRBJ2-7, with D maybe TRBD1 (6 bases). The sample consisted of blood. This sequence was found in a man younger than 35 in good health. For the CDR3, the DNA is TGTGCCAGCAGTTCCGTTACAGGGACCTACGAGCAGTACTTC. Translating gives CASSSVTGTYEQYF.